This is a list of T cell receptor beta chains from one sample in a study of cytomegalovirus exposure and HLA in healthy donors. Sequenced by immunoSEQ multiplex PCR; TCRdb stores in-frame clones only, minus some. The repertoire consists of 310,000 or so clones, with approximately 90% occurring once and the leading ten covering 2% to 3%. The source material was PBMCs. The receptors were sampled from a woman between 18 and 29 years old in good health and CMV-seronegative. The CDR3 runs from the conserved cysteine through the conserved F or W. Fields, in order: V gene, D gene, clone size, J gene, CDR3 length, CDR3 DNA, CDR3 protein. The D gene is left open where the match is weak. Clone size is shown for a subset of rows, as once, few, many or a class of expanded clone.

V: TRBV19; D: TRBD2; size: NA; J: TRBJ2-2; length: 15; DNA: TGTGCCAGTAGTAACGGACTAGAGTACACCGGGGAGCTGTTTTTT; CDR3: CASSNGLEYTGELFF
V: TRBV2; D: NA; size: once; J: TRBJ1-5; length: 14; DNA: TGTGCCAGCAGTGGGGCAGCCAGCAATCAGCCCCAGCATTTT; CDR3: CASSGAASNQPQHF
V: TRBV28; D: NA; size: once; J: TRBJ2-3; length: 15; DNA: TGTGCCAGCAGTTCCCCAACCCTACTAGCAGATACGCAGTATTTT; CDR3: CASSSPTLLADTQYF
V: TRBV7-9; D: TRBD1; size: NA; J: TRBJ1-1; length: 16; DNA: TGTGCCAGCAGCCTCGGCCTCGGACAGGGGCTAACTGAAGCTTTCTTT; CDR3: CASSLGLGQGLTEAFF
V: TRBV19; D: NA; size: NA; J: TRBJ1-2; length: 15; DNA: TGTGCCAGTAGTTCGCCTCGGGACACGGAAGATGGCTACACCTTC; CDR3: CASSSPRDTEDGYTF
V: TRBV4-2; D: TRBD1; size: once; J: TRBJ2-3; length: 14; DNA: TGTGCCAGCAGCCCACAGGGGGCCACAGATACGCAGTATTTT; CDR3: CASSPQGATDTQYF
V: TRBV5-8; D: NA; size: NA; J: TRBJ1-1; length: 14; DNA: TGTGCCAGCAGCCCCACACGGGGGGACACTGAAGCTTTCTTT; CDR3: CASSPTRGDTEAFF
V: TRBV5-1; D: TRBD1; size: once; J: TRBJ1-6; length: 16; DNA: TGCGCCAGCAGCTTGGCCATGGGACAGGGATCTTCACCCCTCCACTTT; CDR3: CASSLAMGQGSSPLHF
V: TRBV30; D: TRBD1; size: NA; J: TRBJ2-7; length: 15; DNA: TGTGCCTGGAGTCAGTCGGACAGGGGACACTACGAGCAGTACTTC; CDR3: CAWSQSDRGHYEQYF
V: TRBV27; D: TRBD1; size: NA; J: TRBJ1-6; length: 16; DNA: TGTGCCAGCAGTTTCGGGACAGGGGGCGGGGATTCACCCCTCCACTTT; CDR3: CASSFGTGGGDSPLHF
V: TRBV5-4; D: TRBD1; size: few; J: TRBJ1-2; length: 14; DNA: TGTGCCAGCAGCCCGACAGGGTTTTATAATGGCTACACCTTC; CDR3: CASSPTGFYNGYTF
V: TRBV11-3; D: TRBD1; size: NA; J: TRBJ2-3; length: 16; DNA: TGTGCCAGCAGCCCCGGGACAGGGAGCCGCACAGATACGCAGTATTTT; CDR3: CASSPGTGSRTDTQYF
V: TRBV18; D: NA; size: NA; J: TRBJ2-1; length: 12; DNA: TGTGCCAGCTCACCCCCGGGCAATGAGCAGTTCTTC; CDR3: CASSPPGNEQFF
V: TRBV4-2; D: TRBD2; size: NA; J: TRBJ2-5; length: 19; DNA: TGTGCCAGCAGCCAAGACGGAGCTAGCGGGGGGGCCGGGCACGAGACCCAGTACTTC; CDR3: CASSQDGASGGAGHETQYF
V: TRBV27; D: TRBD2; size: NA; J: TRBJ2-5; length: 18; DNA: TGTGCCAGCAGTTTAATATTAGCGGGGGGGCCGAAGCAAGAGACCCAGTACTTC; CDR3: CASSLILAGGPKQETQYF
V: TRBV12-5; D: TRBD1; size: NA; J: TRBJ1-5; length: 19; DNA: TGTGCTAGTGGTTTGGTCGTCCCGGGACAGGGGGCTTACGATCAGCCCCAGCATTTT; CDR3: CASGLVVPGQGAYDQPQHF
V: TRBV7-8; D: NA; size: NA; J: TRBJ2-7; length: 13; DNA: TGTGCCAGCAGCTTAGGTCAGAACTACGAGCAGTACTTC; CDR3: CASSLGQNYEQYF
V: TRBV18; D: TRBD2; size: NA; J: TRBJ2-3; length: 16; DNA: TGTGCCAGCTCTCCTCGACTAGCCTACCGCACAGATACGCAGTATTTT; CDR3: CASSPRLAYRTDTQYF
V: TRBV5-1; D: NA; size: NA; J: TRBJ2-1; length: 14; DNA: TGCGCCAGCAGTGGGTCGGGGGCCTACAATGAGCAGTTCTTC; CDR3: CASSGSGAYNEQFF
V: TRBV6-5; D: NA; size: NA; J: TRBJ1-1; length: 14; DNA: TGTGCCAGCAGTAGAGGACAGACAAACACTGAAGCTTTCTTT; CDR3: CASSRGQTNTEAFF
V: TRBV5-6; D: NA; size: NA; J: TRBJ2-5; length: 14; DNA: TGTGCCAGCAGCTTTGGACGCCTAGCTCGGGAGCAGTACTTC; CDR3: CASSFGRLAREQYF
V: TRBV5-8; D: NA; size: NA; J: TRBJ2-4; length: 14; DNA: TGTGCCAGCTGGCAACCCCTAGCCAAAAACATTCAGTACTTC; CDR3: CASWQPLAKNIQYF